Listed below are T cell receptor beta chains from one sample, sequenced in a study of T cells in narcolepsy. The repertoire was sequenced with immunoSEQ multiplex PCR; TCRdb's copy has only in-frame clones and lacks some. The sample lists around 34,000 clones; over 70% were seen once. The sample comprised memory (CD45RA-) CD4+ T cells from blood. The receptor set was obtained from a human donor in good health. The CDR3 runs from the conserved cysteine through the conserved F or W. Fields, in order: D gene, clone size, V gene, J gene, CDR3 DNA, CDR3 protein. A D gene is named only where the DNA matches it firmly. Clone size is stated in some rows and not others, as once, few, many or a class when expanded.

>TRBD1|-|TRBV9|TRBJ2-7
TGTGCCAGCAGCTTACAGGGACAGGCCTACGAGCAGTACTTC
CASSLQGQAYEQYF
>-|-|TRBV5-1|TRBJ2-3
TGCGCCAGCAGCGGACAGTCAAGCACAGATACGCAGTATTTT
CASSGQSSTDTQYF
>-|once|TRBV6-6|TRBJ1-1
TGTGCCAGCACCCCCCGGGGTTTGAACACTGAAGCTTTCTTT
CASTPRGLNTEAFF
>-|-|TRBV27|TRBJ1-2
TGTGCCAGCAGTTCCTCAGGGGCGTTAGGCTACACCTTC
CASSSSGALGYTF
>TRBD2|-|TRBV7-9|TRBJ2-1
TGTGCCAGCACCCGGAGTCCGGGACTAGTAGGGCCGTTCTTC
CASTRSPGLVGPFF
>TRBD1|-|TRBV7-9|TRBJ1-1
TGTGCCAGCAGCTTGGGAACAGGGGCCACTGAAGCTTTCTTT
CASSLGTGATEAFF
>TRBD1|-|TRBV19|TRBJ2-7
TGTGCCAGTAGTGCTGGAACAGGGGCCAACTACGAGCAGTACTTC
CASSAGTGANYEQYF
>TRBD1|-|TRBV5-1|TRBJ1-2
TGCGCCAGCAGCTCGGGCCCCACAGGGGCAGGCGGCTACACCTTC
CASSSGPTGAGGYTF
>-|few|TRBV5-6|TRBJ2-2
TGTGCCAGCAGCTTGGTAGGGCAAGCCGGGGAGCTGTTTTTT
CASSLVGQAGELFF
>-|-|TRBV11-2|TRBJ1-4
TGTGCCAGCAGCTTAGGGTTAGCAGGGGAAAAACTGTTTTTT
CASSLGLAGEKLFF
>-|-|TRBV11-1|TRBJ2-7
TGTGCCAGCAGCTCGGAAGACTGGGCAGGACTAAGCCAGTACTTC
CASSSEDWAGLSQYF
>-|-|TRBV5-1|TRBJ1-3
TGCGCCAGCAGCTCTGGGGGGTCTGGAAACACCATATATTTT
CASSSGGSGNTIYF
>-|-|TRBV13|TRBJ2-3
TGTGCCAGCAGCTTAGACGGGGGAAGGTGGGATACGCAGTATTTT
CASSLDGGRWDTQYF
>TRBD1|-|TRBV10-1|TRBJ2-1
TGCGCCAGCAGCTCGGTGGGGACAGGTACCTACAATGAGCAGTTCTTC
CASSSVGTGTYNEQFF
>TRBD1|-|TRBV18|TRBJ1-5
TGTGCCAGCTCACCACCGGGGACAGGGAAAGAACAGCCCCAGCATTTT
CASSPPGTGKEQPQHF
>TRBD2|-|TRBV19|TRBJ2-1
TGTGCCAGTAGTTCATCAGCGGGAGGGGAGCAGTTCTTC
CASSSSAGGEQFF
>TRBD1|-|TRBV5-1|TRBJ2-3
TGCGCCAGCAGCCCTAGGACAGGGGGCGGGGATACGCAGTATTTT
CASSPRTGGGDTQYF
>-|once|TRBV29-1|TRBJ2-1
TGCAGCGTTGAAGACGGATGGGGCTTCTACAATGAGCAGTTCTTC
CSVEDGWGFYNEQFF
>-|once|TRBV7-9|TRBJ2-1
TGTGCCAGCAGCTTAATCGGCCAGCGGACCTACAATGAGCAGTTCTTC
CASSLIGQRTYNEQFF
>TRBD1|-|TRBV9|TRBJ1-3
TGTGCCAGCAGCGTAGCGCCCCGACAGGGATCCTCTGGAAACACCATATATTTT
CASSVAPRQGSSGNTIYF
>TRBD2|-|TRBV7-2|TRBJ2-1
TGTGCCAGCAGCCCAGACCTAGCGGGACGATACAATGAGCAGTTCTTC
CASSPDLAGRYNEQFF
>TRBD1|-|TRBV2|TRBJ2-1
TGTGCCAGCAGTGGGGACAGCCTGTACAATGAGCAGTTCTTC
CASSGDSLYNEQFF
>-|-|TRBV11-2|TRBJ1-1
TGTGCCAGCAGCCCCCCCCCAGAGGATGAAGCTTTCTTT
CASSPPPEDEAFF
>TRBD1|-|TRBV7-2|TRBJ2-3
TGTGCCAGCAGCGGGACAGGGGGTACAGATACGCAGTATTTT
CASSGTGGTDTQYF
>TRBD2|once|TRBV19|TRBJ2-7
TGTGCCAGTAGGACTAGCGGGGGCCTTGGGAACGAGCAGTACTTC
CASRTSGGLGNEQYF
>TRBD1|few|TRBV6-1|TRBJ1-2
TGTGCCAGCAGCGCACAGGGGACGAACTACTATGGCTACACCTTC
CASSAQGTNYYGYTF
>-|-|TRBV12-5|TRBJ2-3
TGTGCTAGTGGTTTGGCCCAGCCGGGAACCCGGGGGCAGTATTTT
CASGLAQPGTRGQYF
>TRBD1|once|TRBV6-1|TRBJ1-1
TGTGCCAGCACCCGGGACAGGATCATCACTGAAGCTTTCTTT
CASTRDRIITEAFF
>TRBD1|-|TRBV5-4|TRBJ2-7
TGTGCCAGCAGCCCAGGACAGGTAGATCGCGAGCAGTACTTC
CASSPGQVDREQYF
>TRBD2|-|TRBV5-1|TRBJ2-1
TGCGCCAGCAGCCCGAGTGGTAGCGGGAGTATCCATGAGCAGTTCTTC
CASSPSGSGSIHEQFF
>-|-|TRBV11-3|TRBJ1-2
TGTGCCAGCAGCCGGGTCCGGGGGAAGGCGAACTATGGCTACACCTTC
CASSRVRGKANYGYTF
>-|-|TRBV28|TRBJ1-5
TGTGCCAGCAGCCCTCCTAGGGAACCCCAGCATTTT
CASSPPREPQHF
>-|-|TRBV9|TRBJ2-1
TGTGCCAGCAGCGTACTCGGTTCAAGGGAGCTTGCTGAGCAGTTCTTC
CASSVLGSRELAEQFF
>-|-|TRBV11-1|TRBJ2-2
TGTGCCAGCGGACAACGGGGTTTTTGGGGTGGAGCCGGGGAGCTGTTTTTT
CASGQRGFWGGAGELFF
>-|-|TRBV29-1|TRBJ1-2
TGCAGCGTTGATGGCTACACCTTC
CSVDGYTF
>TRBD2|-|TRBV19|TRBJ2-6
TGTGCCAGTTTGAGACTAGCGGGAGTTGGTGGGGCCAACGTCCTGACTTTC
CASLRLAGVGGANVLTF
>TRBD1|once|TRBV27|TRBJ1-2
TGTGCCAGCAGTCCCCAGGACAGGGTACTATATGGCTACACCTTC
CASSPQDRVLYGYTF
>-|-|TRBV5-4|TRBJ2-7
TGTGCCAGCAGCTCCGGGACAAATACCTACGAGCAGTACTTC
CASSSGTNTYEQYF
>-|-|TRBV29-1|TRBJ2-4
TGCAGCGTGTCCGGGACTTTACGAAACATTCAGTACTTC
CSVSGTLRNIQYF
>TRBD2|-|TRBV11-2|TRBJ2-1
TGTGCCAGCAGCCAATCCCCGGCGGCGGGAGGTGGCAATGAGCAGTTCTTC
CASSQSPAAGGGNEQFF
>TRBD2|once|TRBV5-1|TRBJ2-7
TGCGCCAGCAGCGACGAAGGGGCTAGCGGGAGCTACGAGCAGTACTTC
CASSDEGASGSYEQYF
>TRBD1|-|TRBV7-9|TRBJ1-1
TGTGCCAGCAGCTTACAGGGGGTGAACACTGAAGCTTTCTTT
CASSLQGVNTEAFF
>-|-|TRBV5-8|TRBJ1-4
TGTGCCAGCAGCTTAAAGGACAGCTATGAAAAACTGTTTTTT
CASSLKDSYEKLFF
>-|-|TRBV7-2|TRBJ1-5
TGTGCCAGCAGCCAAGATGGAAAGGGGTATCAGCCCCAGCATTTT
CASSQDGKGYQPQHF
>TRBD2|-|TRBV5-1|TRBJ2-1
TGCGCCAGCAGCCTAGCGGGACGGCCTTCCAATGAGCAGTTCTTC
CASSLAGRPSNEQFF
>TRBD1|-|TRBV4-1|TRBJ2-7
TGCGCCAGCAGCCAACCCACAGGGGGGTCTCCGCACGAGCAGTACTTC
CASSQPTGGSPHEQYF
>-|-|TRBV29-1|TRBJ2-7
TGCAGCGTTGAATCGTCTTATCCTTACGAGCAGTACTTC
CSVESSYPYEQYF
>TRBD1|-|TRBV10-2|TRBJ2-7
TGCGCCAGTCTGGACAGGGACGTCTTCGAGCAGTACTTC
CASLDRDVFEQYF
>-|-|TRBV11-2|TRBJ1-1
TGTGCCAGCAGCCAGTGGCCCAGGGGAACGGGACTAGGAGGTGAAGCTTTCTTT
CASSQWPRGTGLGGEAFF
>TRBD1|-|TRBV30|TRBJ1-5
TGTGCCTGGAACGACAGGGCTAATCAGCCCCAGCATTTT
CAWNDRANQPQHF
>-|-|TRBV27|TRBJ1-5
TGTGCCAGCAGTCTGAGGGGGAATCAGCCCCAGCATTTT
CASSLRGNQPQHF
>TRBD2|-|TRBV29-1|TRBJ2-1
TGCAGCGTTGCAGCGGGAAGGAATGAGCAGTTCTTC
CSVAAGRNEQFF